These T cell receptor beta chains were read from a single sample in a study of shared clonotypes between healthy human individuals. Profiled with immunoSEQ multiplex PCR; TCRdb holds only in-frame clones, not every one. The table includes approximately 2.3 million clones, 85% to 95% detected once. Sequencing used naive CD4+ T cells from PBMCs. These receptors came from a young man in good health. Some clones in this sample may be carry-over from other donors' samples. Both conserved end residues are part of each CDR3. D genes are given only for firm matches. The size field is filled for only some rows; it gives once, few, many or a size class.

j_gene: TRBJ2-3; v_gene: TRBV7-6; d_gene: .; abundance: .; CDR3aa: CASSSQGGGSTDTQYF; CDR3nt: TGTGCCAGCAGCTCTCAAGGGGGTGGAAGCACAGATACGCAGTATTTT
j_gene: TRBJ1-4; v_gene: TRBV6-1; d_gene: .; abundance: .; CDR3aa: CASSESRGYEKLFF; CDR3nt: TGTGCCAGCAGTGAAAGTCGGGGGTATGAAAAACTGTTTTTT
j_gene: TRBJ2-7; v_gene: TRBV28; d_gene: TRBD2; abundance: .; CDR3aa: CASSSRGAYEQYF; CDR3nt: TGTGCCAGCAGTTCCCGGGGGGCCTACGAGCAGTACTTC
j_gene: TRBJ2-7; v_gene: TRBV29-1; d_gene: .; abundance: .; CDR3aa: CSVAGRGSYEQYF; CDR3nt: TGCAGCGTCGCGGGACGGGGATCCTACGAGCAGTACTTC
j_gene: TRBJ1-3; v_gene: TRBV18; d_gene: TRBD1; abundance: .; CDR3aa: CASSPPTRGRRGNTIYF; CDR3nt: TGTGCCAGCTCACCACCCACCAGGGGGCGACGAGGAAACACCATATATTTT
j_gene: TRBJ1-1; v_gene: TRBV19; d_gene: TRBD1; abundance: once; CDR3aa: CASTTDRDTEAFF; CDR3nt: TGTGCCAGTACCACCGACAGGGACACTGAAGCTTTCTTT
j_gene: TRBJ1-1; v_gene: TRBV29-1; d_gene: TRBD1; abundance: .; CDR3aa: CSVRDRWNTEAFF; CDR3nt: TGCAGCGTCAGGGACAGATGGAACACTGAAGCTTTCTTT
j_gene: TRBJ1-5; v_gene: TRBV2; d_gene: .; abundance: .; CDR3aa: CASSGTRDGNQPQHF; CDR3nt: TGTGCCAGCAGTGGAACCCGGGATGGCAATCAGCCCCAGCATTTT
j_gene: TRBJ2-1; v_gene: TRBV28; d_gene: .; abundance: .; CDR3aa: CASRPILPNEQFF; CDR3nt: TGTGCCAGCAGACCCATACTGCCGAATGAGCAGTTCTTC
j_gene: TRBJ2-2; v_gene: TRBV9; d_gene: .; abundance: .; CDR3aa: CASSPHHGTSRRGELFF; CDR3nt: TGTGCCAGCAGCCCTCACCACGGGACCTCTCGGCGGGGGGAGCTGTTTTTT
j_gene: TRBJ2-5; v_gene: TRBV19; d_gene: .; abundance: .; CDR3aa: CASSIGGLGQETQYF; CDR3nt: TGTGCCAGTAGTATTGGTGGGTTGGGTCAAGAGACCCAGTACTTC
j_gene: TRBJ1-4; v_gene: TRBV28; d_gene: .; abundance: .; CDR3aa: CASRGRVDKLFF; CDR3nt: TGTGCCAGCAGGGGCAGGGTGGACAAACTGTTTTTT
j_gene: TRBJ1-2; v_gene: TRBV29-1; d_gene: TRBD1; abundance: .; CDR3aa: CSVVDRGSYGYTF; CDR3nt: TGCAGCGTCGTGGACAGGGGATCCTATGGCTACACCTTC
j_gene: TRBJ1-5; v_gene: TRBV19; d_gene: .; abundance: .; CDR3aa: CASTSDSYQPQHF; CDR3nt: TGTGCCAGTACCTCGGACAGTTATCAGCCCCAGCATTTT
j_gene: TRBJ2-7; v_gene: TRBV13; d_gene: TRBD1; abundance: .; CDR3aa: CASSLGGGLIYEQYF; CDR3nt: TGTGCCAGCAGCTTAGGAGGGGGCTTAATCTACGAGCAGTACTTC
j_gene: TRBJ1-1; v_gene: TRBV29-1; d_gene: .; abundance: .; CDR3aa: CSVVTANTEAFF; CDR3nt: TGCAGCGTTGTGACGGCTAACACTGAAGCTTTCTTT
j_gene: TRBJ2-7; v_gene: TRBV18; d_gene: TRBD1; abundance: .; CDR3aa: CASSPGTDPNEGYF; CDR3nt: TGTGCCAGCTCACCAGGGACAGACCCTAACGAGGGGTACTTC
j_gene: TRBJ2-7; v_gene: TRBV18; d_gene: .; abundance: .; CDR3aa: CASSRYSLGEQYF; CDR3nt: TGTGCCAGCTCACGGTACAGTCTTGGCGAGCAGTACTTC
j_gene: TRBJ2-2; v_gene: TRBV19; d_gene: .; abundance: .; CDR3aa: CASSTTRDPRSGTGELFF; CDR3nt: TGTGCCAGTAGTACCACGCGGGACCCGCGTTCGGGTACCGGGGAGCTGTTTTTT
j_gene: TRBJ2-7; v_gene: TRBV6-5; d_gene: TRBD2; abundance: .; CDR3aa: CASSYPGLAVYEQYF; CDR3nt: TGTGCCAGCAGTTACCCGGGACTAGCGGTCTACGAGCAGTACTTC
j_gene: TRBJ2-1; v_gene: TRBV18; d_gene: .; abundance: .; CDR3aa: CASSPAIQDEQFF; CDR3nt: TGTGCCAGCTCACCAGCCATTCAGGATGAGCAGTTCTTC
j_gene: TRBJ1-4; v_gene: TRBV7-9; d_gene: .; abundance: .; CDR3aa: CAGRDGEELFF; CDR3nt: TGTGCCGGCCGGGACGGTGAAGAACTGTTTTTT
j_gene: TRBJ2-4; v_gene: TRBV6-6; d_gene: .; abundance: .; CDR3aa: CASSYMRVGDIQYF; CDR3nt: TGTGCCAGCAGTTACATGAGGGTCGGGGACATTCAGTACTTC
j_gene: TRBJ1-2; v_gene: TRBV6-1; d_gene: .; abundance: .; CDR3aa: CASNREAHYGYTF; CDR3nt: TGTGCCAGCAATCGGGAGGCCCACTATGGCTACACCTTC
j_gene: TRBJ2-1; v_gene: TRBV20-1; d_gene: .; abundance: .; CDR3aa: CSAQGPNEQFF; CDR3nt: TGCAGTGCTCAGGGACCGAATGAGCAGTTCTTC
j_gene: TRBJ2-2; v_gene: TRBV21-1; d_gene: .; abundance: .; CDR3aa: CASSRPGGYTGELFF; CDR3nt: TGTGCCAGCAGTCGACCCGGGGGCTACACCGGGGAGCTGTTTTTT
j_gene: TRBJ2-7; v_gene: TRBV19; d_gene: .; abundance: .; CDR3aa: CASTDDRLGGYEQYF; CDR3nt: TGTGCCAGTACCGACGACAGGCTAGGGGGATACGAGCAGTACTTC
j_gene: TRBJ2-3; v_gene: TRBV6-5; d_gene: .; abundance: .; CDR3aa: CASSYSSGHRTDTQYF; CDR3nt: TGTGCCAGCAGTTACTCCAGCGGGCACCGCACAGATACGCAGTATTTT
j_gene: TRBJ2-2; v_gene: TRBV15; d_gene: TRBD1; abundance: .; CDR3aa: CATSRGRQGAVGELFF; CDR3nt: TGTGCCACCAGCAGAGGACGACAGGGGGCGGTCGGGGAGCTGTTTTTT
j_gene: TRBJ2-5; v_gene: TRBV6-1; d_gene: TRBD1; abundance: .; CDR3aa: CASRTGARETQYF; CDR3nt: TGTGCCAGCCGGACAGGGGCCCGAGAGACCCAGTACTTC
j_gene: TRBJ1-6; v_gene: TRBV30; d_gene: .; abundance: .; CDR3aa: CAWSSQVAATLHF; CDR3nt: TGTGCCTGGAGTAGCCAGGTAGCTGCAACCCTCCACTTT
j_gene: TRBJ2-2; v_gene: TRBV19; d_gene: TRBD2; abundance: .; CDR3aa: CASRGREEHGELFF; CDR3nt: TGTGCCAGTAGGGGGAGGGAAGAGCACGGGGAGCTGTTTTTT
j_gene: TRBJ2-1; v_gene: TRBV2; d_gene: .; abundance: once; CDR3aa: CASSPDSYNEQFF; CDR3nt: TGTGCCAGCAGCCCGGACAGCTACAATGAGCAGTTCTTC
j_gene: TRBJ2-5; v_gene: TRBV4-2; d_gene: .; abundance: .; CDR3aa: CASSQVRQGGRETQYF; CDR3nt: TGTGCCAGCAGCCAAGTTCGGCAGGGTGGCCGAGAGACCCAGTACTTC
j_gene: TRBJ2-3; v_gene: TRBV7-2; d_gene: .; abundance: .; CDR3aa: CASSLDLARRDTQYF; CDR3nt: TGTGCCAGCAGCTTAGACCTAGCCAGGAGAGATACGCAGTATTTT
j_gene: TRBJ2-6; v_gene: TRBV28; d_gene: .; abundance: .; CDR3aa: CASSGAPLGSGANVLTF; CDR3nt: TGTGCCAGCAGTGGGGCCCCCCTCGGCTCTGGGGCCAACGTCCTGACTTTC
j_gene: TRBJ2-5; v_gene: TRBV13; d_gene: .; abundance: .; CDR3aa: CASSFRETQYF; CDR3nt: TGTGCCAGCAGCTTCCGAGAGACCCAGTACTTC
j_gene: TRBJ2-3; v_gene: TRBV15; d_gene: TRBD2; abundance: .; CDR3aa: CATSRGGREATDTQYF; CDR3nt: TGTGCCACCAGCAGAGGTGGGCGGGAGGCAACAGATACGCAGTATTTT
j_gene: TRBJ2-1; v_gene: TRBV19; d_gene: TRBD2; abundance: few; CDR3aa: CASSKAGGYNEQFF; CDR3nt: TGTGCCAGTAGTAAGGCGGGAGGGTACAATGAGCAGTTCTTC
j_gene: TRBJ2-1; v_gene: TRBV30; d_gene: TRBD1; abundance: once; CDR3aa: CAWSKGAGAVSYNEQFF; CDR3nt: TGTGCCTGGAGTAAGGGGGCAGGGGCGGTCTCCTACAATGAGCAGTTCTTC
j_gene: TRBJ2-1; v_gene: TRBV18; d_gene: .; abundance: .; CDR3aa: CASSPPGKAYNEQFF; CDR3nt: TGTGCCAGCTCACCCCCCGGGAAGGCCTACAATGAGCAGTTCTTC
j_gene: TRBJ2-4; v_gene: TRBV15; d_gene: TRBD2; abundance: .; CDR3aa: CATASGRAADIQYF; CDR3nt: TGTGCCACCGCCAGCGGGAGGGCCGCGGACATTCAGTACTTC
j_gene: TRBJ2-3; v_gene: TRBV9; d_gene: TRBD2; abundance: .; CDR3aa: CASSLTSGSAWDTQYF; CDR3nt: TGTGCCAGCAGCCTGACTAGCGGGAGCGCTTGGGATACGCAGTATTTT
j_gene: TRBJ1-5; v_gene: TRBV28; d_gene: .; abundance: .; CDR3aa: CASRRGSNQPQHF; CDR3nt: TGTGCCAGCAGGCGGGGTAGCAATCAGCCCCAGCATTTT
j_gene: TRBJ2-1; v_gene: TRBV7-8; d_gene: TRBD1; abundance: .; CDR3aa: CASTTLTGGDYNEQFF; CDR3nt: TGTGCCAGCACAACCTTGACAGGGGGGGATTACAATGAGCAGTTCTTC
j_gene: TRBJ2-3; v_gene: TRBV6-5; d_gene: .; abundance: .; CDR3aa: CASSYPGVNTQYF; CDR3nt: TGTGCCAGCAGTTACCCGGGGGTGAATACGCAGTATTTT
j_gene: TRBJ1-1; v_gene: TRBV28; d_gene: .; abundance: .; CDR3aa: CASSTGGTEAFF; CDR3nt: TGTGCCAGCAGCACTGGGGGCACTGAAGCTTTCTTT
j_gene: TRBJ2-7; v_gene: TRBV28; d_gene: .; abundance: .; CDR3aa: CASTSTAYEQYF; CDR3nt: TGTGCCAGCACCTCGACAGCCTACGAGCAGTACTTC
j_gene: TRBJ1-1; v_gene: TRBV2; d_gene: .; abundance: .; CDR3aa: CASGEGTRMNTEAFF; CDR3nt: TGTGCCAGCGGGGAGGGGACACGTATGAACACTGAAGCTTTCTTT
j_gene: TRBJ1-2; v_gene: TRBV27; d_gene: .; abundance: .; CDR3aa: CARHVTGGANYGYTF; CDR3nt: TGTGCCAGGCATGTAACGGGGGGCGCTAACTATGGCTACACCTTC
j_gene: TRBJ1-2; v_gene: TRBV5-1; d_gene: .; abundance: .; CDR3aa: CASSGGGSYYGYTF; CDR3nt: TGCGCCAGCAGCGGGGGAGGTTCGTACTATGGCTACACCTTC
j_gene: TRBJ2-3; v_gene: TRBV7-9; d_gene: .; abundance: once; CDR3aa: CASSLVAVSTDTQYF; CDR3nt: TGTGCCAGCAGCTTAGTGGCAGTTTCCACAGATACGCAGTATTTT
j_gene: TRBJ1-1; v_gene: TRBV5-8; d_gene: .; abundance: .; CDR3aa: CASSLPGGGTEAFF; CDR3nt: TGTGCCAGCAGCCTGCCTGGTGGGGGCACTGAAGCTTTCTTT
j_gene: TRBJ1-2; v_gene: TRBV28; d_gene: .; abundance: .; CDR3aa: CASSSSTVNYGYTF; CDR3nt: TGTGCCAGCAGTTCCTCGACAGTTAACTATGGCTACACCTTC